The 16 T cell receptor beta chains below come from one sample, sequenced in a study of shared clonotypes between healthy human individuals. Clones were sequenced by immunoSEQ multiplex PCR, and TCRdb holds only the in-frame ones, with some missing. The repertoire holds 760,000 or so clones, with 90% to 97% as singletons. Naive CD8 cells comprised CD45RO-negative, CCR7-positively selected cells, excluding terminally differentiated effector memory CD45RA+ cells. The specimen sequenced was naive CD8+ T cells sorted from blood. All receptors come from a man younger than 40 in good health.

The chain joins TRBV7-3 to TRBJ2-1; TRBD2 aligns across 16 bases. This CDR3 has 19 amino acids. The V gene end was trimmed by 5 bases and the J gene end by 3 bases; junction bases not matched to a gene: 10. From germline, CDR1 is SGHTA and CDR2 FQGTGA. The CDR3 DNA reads TGTGCCAGCAGCCCCGGGACTAGCGGGAGGGGATTAAGCTACAATGAGCAGTTCTTC. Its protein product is CASSPGTSGRGLSYNEQFF.

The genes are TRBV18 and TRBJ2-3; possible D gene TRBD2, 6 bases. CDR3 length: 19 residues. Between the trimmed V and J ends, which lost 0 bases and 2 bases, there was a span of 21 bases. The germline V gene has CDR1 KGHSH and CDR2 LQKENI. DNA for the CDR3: TGTGCCAGCTCACCACCGGCGGGACCCCACGCCAGCATCACAGATACGCAGTATTTT. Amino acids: CASSPPAGPHASITDTQYF.

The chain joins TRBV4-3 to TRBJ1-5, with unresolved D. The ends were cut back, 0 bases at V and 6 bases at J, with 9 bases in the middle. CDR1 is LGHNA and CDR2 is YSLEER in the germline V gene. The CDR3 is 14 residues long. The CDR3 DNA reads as TGCGCCAGCAGCCAAGATCTTTCGGGTCAGCCCCAGCATTTT. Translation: CASSQDLSGQPQHF.

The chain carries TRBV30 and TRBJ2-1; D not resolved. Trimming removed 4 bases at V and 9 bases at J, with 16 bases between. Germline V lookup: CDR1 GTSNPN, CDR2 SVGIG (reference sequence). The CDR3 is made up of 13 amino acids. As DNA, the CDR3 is TGTGCCTGGAAAGATCGGTCAACGGGTGAGCAGTTCTTC. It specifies CAWKDRSTGEQFF.

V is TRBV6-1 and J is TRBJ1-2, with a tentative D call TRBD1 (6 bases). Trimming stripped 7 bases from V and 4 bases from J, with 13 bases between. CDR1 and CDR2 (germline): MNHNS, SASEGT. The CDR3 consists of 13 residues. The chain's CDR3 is CASMDRSSYGYTF. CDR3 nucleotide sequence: TGTGCCAGCATGGACAGATCCTCCTATGGCTACACCTTC.

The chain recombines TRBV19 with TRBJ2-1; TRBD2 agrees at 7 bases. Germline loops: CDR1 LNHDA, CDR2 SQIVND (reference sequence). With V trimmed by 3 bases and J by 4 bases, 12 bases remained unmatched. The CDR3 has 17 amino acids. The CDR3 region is CASSMDNLADGYNEQFF. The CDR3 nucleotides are TGTGCCAGTAGTATGGACAACCTAGCGGACGGTTACAATGAGCAGTTCTTC.

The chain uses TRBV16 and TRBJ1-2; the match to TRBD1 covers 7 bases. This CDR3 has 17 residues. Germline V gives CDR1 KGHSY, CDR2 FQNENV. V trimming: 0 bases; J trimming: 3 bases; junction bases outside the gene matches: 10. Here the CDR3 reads CASSQSLTGENDYGYTF. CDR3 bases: TGTGCCAGCAGCCAATCTTTAACAGGGGAGAATGACTATGGCTACACCTTC.

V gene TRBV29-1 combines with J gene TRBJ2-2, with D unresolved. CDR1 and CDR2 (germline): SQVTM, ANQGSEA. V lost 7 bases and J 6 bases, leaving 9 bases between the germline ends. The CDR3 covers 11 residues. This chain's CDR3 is CSGKVSGELFF. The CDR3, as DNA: TGCAGCGGCAAGGTTTCCGGGGAGCTGTTTTTT.

Written as DNA, the CDR3 is TGTGCCAGCAGTAGGGACCCTAGGACCGGGGAGCTGTTTTTT. It is translated as CASSRDPRTGELFF. The chain has TRBV11-2 and TRBJ2-2; either TRBD1 or TRBD2 may fit D (5 bases each). This CDR3 has 14 amino acids. V lost 6 bases to trimming and J lost 5 bases, with 13 bases between them. In germline, CDR1 is SGHAT, CDR2 FQNNGV.

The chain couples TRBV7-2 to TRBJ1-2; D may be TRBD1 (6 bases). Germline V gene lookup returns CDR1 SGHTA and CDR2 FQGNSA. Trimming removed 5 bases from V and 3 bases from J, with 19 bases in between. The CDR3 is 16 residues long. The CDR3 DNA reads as TGTGCCAGCAGCCCGCTCCCCCCAGGGGCATACTATGGCTACACCTTC. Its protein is CASSPLPPGAYYGYTF.

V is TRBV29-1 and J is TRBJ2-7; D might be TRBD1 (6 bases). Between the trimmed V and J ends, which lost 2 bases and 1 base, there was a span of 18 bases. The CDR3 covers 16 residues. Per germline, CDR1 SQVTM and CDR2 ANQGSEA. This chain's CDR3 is CSVETSRAGVSYEQYF. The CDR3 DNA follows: TGCAGCGTTGAAACGAGTAGGGCAGGGGTTTCCTACGAGCAGTACTTC.

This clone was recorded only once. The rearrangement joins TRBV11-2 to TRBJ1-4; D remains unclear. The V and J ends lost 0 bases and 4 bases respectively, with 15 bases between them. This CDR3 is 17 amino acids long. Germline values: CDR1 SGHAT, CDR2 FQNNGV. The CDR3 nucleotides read TGTGCCAGCAGCTTAGACCTGGGGAGGGCAATTAATGAAAAACTGTTTTTT. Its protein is CASSLDLGRAINEKLFF. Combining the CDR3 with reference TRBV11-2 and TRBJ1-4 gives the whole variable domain EAGVAQSPRYKIIEKRQSVAFWCNPISGHATLYWYQQILGQGPKLLIQFQNNGVVDDSQLPKDRFSAERLKGVDSTLKIQPAKLEDSAVYLCASSLDLGRAINEKLFFGSGTQLSVL.

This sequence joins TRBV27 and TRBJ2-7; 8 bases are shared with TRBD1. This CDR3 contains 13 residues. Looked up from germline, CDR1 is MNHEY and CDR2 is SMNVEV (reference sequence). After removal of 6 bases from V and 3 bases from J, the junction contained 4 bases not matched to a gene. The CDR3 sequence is CASRKDRDYEQYF. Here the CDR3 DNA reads TGTGCCAGCAGGAAGGACAGGGACTACGAGCAGTACTTC.

CDR3 in DNA: TGTGCCAGTAGTATTTTGGGACTAGCGGGACGCTCCTACAATGAGCAGTTCTTC. This translates into CASSILGLAGRSYNEQFF. This chain joins TRBV19 and TRBJ2-1; 13 nucleotides line up with TRBD2. V lost 3 bases to trimming and J lost 0 bases; unmatched junction nucleotides: 5. Germline CDR1 reads LNHDA; CDR2 reads SQIVND (reference sequence). This CDR3 comprises 18 residues.

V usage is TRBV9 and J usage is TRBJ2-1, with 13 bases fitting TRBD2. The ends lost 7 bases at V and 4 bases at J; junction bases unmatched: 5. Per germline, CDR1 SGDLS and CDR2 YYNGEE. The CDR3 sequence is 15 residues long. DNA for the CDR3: TGTGCCAGCGGAGGGACTAGCGGGAATTACAATGAGCAGTTCTTC. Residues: CASGGTSGNYNEQFF.

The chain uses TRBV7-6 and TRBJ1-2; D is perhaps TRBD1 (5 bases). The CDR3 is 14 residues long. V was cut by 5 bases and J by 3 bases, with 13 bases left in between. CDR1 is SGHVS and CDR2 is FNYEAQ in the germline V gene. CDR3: CASSLLGQDYGYTF. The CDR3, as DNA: TGTGCCAGCAGCCTTCTCGGACAAGACTATGGCTACACCTTC.